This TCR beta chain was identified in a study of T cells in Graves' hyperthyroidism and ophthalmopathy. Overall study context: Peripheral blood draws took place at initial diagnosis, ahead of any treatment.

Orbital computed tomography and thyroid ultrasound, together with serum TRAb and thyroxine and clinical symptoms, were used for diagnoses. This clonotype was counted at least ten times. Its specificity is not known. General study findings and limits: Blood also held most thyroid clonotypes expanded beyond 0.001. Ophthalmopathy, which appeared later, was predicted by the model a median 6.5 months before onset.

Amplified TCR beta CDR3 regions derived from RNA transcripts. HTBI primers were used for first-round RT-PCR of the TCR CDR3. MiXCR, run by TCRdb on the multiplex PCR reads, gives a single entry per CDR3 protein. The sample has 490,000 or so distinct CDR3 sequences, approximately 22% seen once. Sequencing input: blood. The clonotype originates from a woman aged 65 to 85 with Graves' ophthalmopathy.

The CDR3, as DNA: TGTGCCAGCAGTGAAGTCCTCTACGAGCAGTACTTC. Protein sequence: CASSEVLYEQYF. The J gene is TRBJ2-7, the V gene TRBV6-1; D uncertain. Per the germline V gene, CDR1 is MNHNS and CDR2 is SASEGT. CDR3 length equals 12 residues. The ends were cut back, 1 base at V and 3 bases at J, with 4 bases in the middle.